This T cell receptor beta chain was observed in a study of blood T cell repertoires in COVID-19. At the level of the study: Material from acute and convalescent COVID-19 was sourced from the United States, Italy and Spain.

The ends lost 7 bases at V and 1 base at J; junction bases unmatched: 8. There are 15 residues in the CDR3. The germline V gene has CDR1 LNHDA and CDR2 SQIVND (reference sequence). In the authors' methods: It was from reference gene primer amplification that nucleated cell counts were estimated. Sequencing was performed with immunoSEQ multiplex PCR; in TCRdb, only in-frame clones are kept and a portion is missing. The V and J calls and clone size are taken from that table; D and trimming were inferred from the DNA. This sample has roughly 70,000 clones, with roughly three quarters found just once. This sequence joins TRBV19 and TRBJ1-2, with TRBD1 matching over 8 bases. The origin of this receptor is a man aged 70-80 years with acute or convalescent COVID-19. The sequenced material came from peripheral blood. DNA of the CDR3: TGTGCCAGTACTAAGGGACAGGTCGGTAACTATGGCTACACCTTC. The encoded protein is CASTKGQVGNYGYTF.